The 4 T cell receptor beta chains listed next were all sequenced from one sample in a study of radiotherapy plus CTLA-4 blockade in lung cancer. Data came from immunoSEQ multiplex PCR; TCRdb stores just in-frame clones and leaves some out. The data show some 73,000 clones, with around 79% seen just once and approximately 24% held by the top ten. The sequenced sample was peripheral blood, obtained from a patient treated with radiotherapy plus ipilimumab. The receptors were sampled from a human donor with non-small cell lung cancer whose response to radiotherapy plus ipilimumab could not be evaluated. Some clones in this sample may be carry-over from other donors' samples.

The rearrangement joins TRBV29-1 to TRBJ2-2, with 7 bases identical to TRBD1. The V gene's germline CDR1 is SQVTM and CDR2 ANQGSEA. The CDR3 loop spans 16 amino acids. V gave up 7 bases and J gave up 4 bases; unmatched junction bases: 15. The CDR3 nucleotides read TGCAGCGAACCGAACCCCGGGACAGACTCCACCGGGGAGCTGTTTTTT. Amino acid sequence: CSEPNPGTDSTGELFF.

As concerns this clone: The identical CDR3 is also encoded by other nucleotide sequences in the sample. The chain combines TRBV9 with TRBJ2-7; D unclear. The CDR3 is made up of 14 amino acids. The V end lost 3 bases, the J end lost 6 bases, and 16 bases lay between the germline ends. CDR1 is SGDLS, CDR2 YYNGEE, per germline. CDR3 nucleotides: TGTGCCAGCAGCGGGTCGGCCTCTAGAGGCGAGCAGTACTTC. This codes for CASSGSASRGEQYF.

This chain joins TRBV7-8 and TRBJ2-5; 15 positions agree with TRBD2. The CDR3 contains 18 residues. V shed 4 bases, J shed 5 bases, and the junction held 11 bases outside the gene matches. The germline V gene has CDR1 SGHVS and CDR2 FQNEAQ. This CDR3 reads CASSSIPGLAGGPETQYF. DNA for the CDR3: TGTGCCAGCAGCTCGATACCGGGACTAGCGGGGGGACCGGAGACCCAGTACTTC.

The CDR3 loop is CASATGVPYEQYF. CDR3 DNA: TGCGCCAGTGCCACCGGGGTCCCCTACGAGCAGTACTTC. The chain recombines TRBV10-1 with TRBJ2-7, with D possibly being TRBD2 (5 bases). V was cut by 9 bases and J by 2 bases, with 14 bases left in between. The CDR3 loop spans 13 amino acids. From germline, CDR1 is WNHNN and CDR2 SYGVQD (reference sequence).